This T cell receptor (beta chain) was sequenced during a study of T cell responses to AZD1222 COVID-19 vaccine. Study-level findings and limits: Among spike-specific TCRs, nearly half reportedly target unmutated variant regions. Two AZD1222 administrations were followed by greater Spike-specific TCR breadth and depth. At baseline, just 6 or 7 AZD1222 recipients tested seropositive. White British donors predominated, females outnumbered males, and clonal diversity was possibly underestimated.

The germline gives CDR1 SGDLS, CDR2 YYNGEE. V shed 0 bases and J 5 bases; nucleotides not matched to a gene: 8. The CDR3 runs to 16 residues. Method: immunoSEQ multiplex PCR; TCRdb's copy keeps in-frame clones and lacks some. The table includes roughly 140,000 clones, 70% to 90% detected once. Comment on this clone: Its antigen is still unknown.

The gene calls are TRBV9 and TRBJ2-1, with 7 bases identical to TRBD1. The sequence was collected from an adult who had recovered from COVID-19. The material was peripheral blood, obtained after recovery from COVID-19. This CDR3 is CASSVVGTELDNEQFF. DNA for the CDR3: TGTGCCAGCAGCGTAGTAGGGACAGAACTGGACAATGAGCAGTTCTTC.